The 10 T cell receptor beta chains below all came from one sample that was sequenced in a study of OX40 agonist ivuxolimab in advanced cancers. Profiling relied on immunoSEQ multiplex PCR, and the TCRdb table lists in-frame clones only, not all of them. The sample lists about 120,000 clones, around 87% occurring once. This sample comprised CD4+ or CD8+ T cells sorted from blood, obtained in a trial of the OX40 agonist ivuxolimab. These receptors all stem from an adult with an advanced solid tumor such as melanoma, head and neck, liver or kidney cancer.

The chain has TRBV30 and TRBJ2-3; 10 nucleotides align to TRBD2. The CDR3 runs to 18 residues. Germline loops: CDR1 GTSNPN, CDR2 SVGIG (reference sequence). V shed 0 bases and J 3 bases; nucleotides not matched to a gene: 12. The CDR3 nucleotides read TGTGCCTGGAGTGTACTCACCCAGCGGGGGGGCCCGACAGATACGCAGTATTTT. Translation: CAWSVLTQRGGPTDTQYF. Based on the CDR3 plus reference TRBV30 and TRBJ2-3, the full variable domain is SQTIHQWPATLVQPVGSPLSLECTVEGTSNPNLYWYRQAAGRGLQLLFYSVGIGQISSEVPQNLSASRPQDRQFILSSKKLLLSDSGFYLCAWSVLTQRGGPTDTQYFGPGTRLTVL.

This rearrangement joins TRBV12-5 to TRBJ2-2; no definite D call. This CDR3 is built from 16 residues. The germline V and J ends were trimmed by 1 base and 1 base, with 10 bases remaining between them. Germline CDR1 LGHNT, CDR2 FRNRAP. CDR3 loop: CASGLGLVQNTGELFF. For the CDR3, the DNA is TGTGCTAGTGGTTTGGGATTGGTTCAGAACACCGGGGAGCTGTTTTTT.

The rearrangement joins TRBV28 to TRBJ1-2, with D perhaps matching TRBD1 (5 bases). Germline-derived CDR1 and CDR2 are MDHEN and SYDVKM. Trimming left V 3 bases short and J 7 bases short, with 15 bases between. The CDR3 totals 14 residues. The CDR3: CASSLVGRFGGYTF. In nucleotides, the CDR3 is TGTGCCAGCAGTTTGGTGGGGCGCTTTGGTGGCTACACCTTC.

This sequence joins TRBV11-2 and TRBJ2-1; 9 nucleotides agree with TRBD2. The CDR3 is 12 amino acids. Germline V CDR1 and CDR2: SGHAT, FQNNGV. J gave up 15 bases and V 0 bases, and 3 bases lay outside the gene matches. The CDR3 DNA reads TGTGCCAGCAGCTTAGAAGCGGGGGGCCGGTTCTTC. Translation gives CASSLEAGGRFF.

This clone appeared once. The V gene is TRBV10-3, the J gene TRBJ1-1, with D possibly being TRBD1 (5 bases). Germline CDR1 and CDR2: ENHRY and SYGVKD. V shed 6 bases and J shed 7 bases, with 15 bases lying between them. The CDR3 contains 13 residues. Here the CDR3 DNA reads TGTGCCATCAGATTAGAAGGGGTCATTGAAGCTTTCTTT. This codes for CAIRLEGVIEAFF.

V and J are TRBV5-4 and TRBJ2-2, with 11 positions matching TRBD1. The CDR3 has 15 residues. The junction had 5 bases not matched to a gene; V was cut back by 4 bases and J by 6 bases. CDR1 and CDR2 (germline): SGHNT, YYREEE (reference sequence). CDR3 protein: CASSNPGQGAGELFF. The CDR3 DNA follows: TGTGCCAGCAGCAACCCGGGACAGGGGGCCGGGGAGCTGTTTTTT. The entire variable domain, with the rest obtained from reference TRBV5-4 and TRBJ2-2, is as follows: ETGVTQSPTHLIKTRGQQVTLRCSSQSGHNTVSWYQQALGQGPQFIFQYYREEENGRGNFPPRFSGLQFPNYSSELNVNALELDDSALYLCASSNPGQGAGELFFGEGSRLTVL.

V usage is TRBV19 and J usage is TRBJ2-1; 7 positions match TRBD2. V lost 3 bases, J lost 10 bases, and 12 bases stayed unmatched. Per germline, CDR1 LNHDA and CDR2 SQIVND (reference sequence). CDR3 size: 15 residues. As DNA, the CDR3 is TGTGCCAGTAGTATGGGGTCGGCGGGGGAAGAAGAGCAGTTCTTC. The encoded protein is CASSMGSAGEEEQFF.

CDR3: CASSPPGAGGKNNEQFF. The CDR3 DNA is TGTGCCAGCAGTCCCCCGGGAGCGGGGGGCAAGAACAATGAGCAGTTCTTC. This chain uses TRBV28 with TRBJ2-1; 9 bases fit TRBD2. Germline CDR1 reads MDHEN; CDR2 reads SYDVKM. CDR3 length: 17 residues. The ends lost 5 bases at V and 5 bases at J; junction bases unmatched: 13.

The chain links TRBV6-5 to TRBJ2-2; 7 bases map to TRBD1. Germline-derived CDR1 and CDR2 are MNHEY and SVGAGI. CDR3 length equals 14 residues. V shed 5 bases and J 4 bases; nucleotides not matched to a gene: 4. The CDR3 region is CASSRGPITGELFF. For the CDR3, the DNA is TGTGCCAGCAGTAGGGGGCCTATCACCGGGGAGCTGTTTTTT.

V and J are TRBV19 and TRBJ2-4, with D perhaps TRBD1 (5 bases). V lost 3 bases and J lost 2, with 14 bases in between. Germline values: CDR1 LNHDA, CDR2 SQIVND (reference sequence). The CDR3 totals 16 residues. Here the CDR3 DNA reads TGTGCCAGTAGTATTGGAGACAGACCTTCCAAAAACATTCAGTACTTC. Residues: CASSIGDRPSKNIQYF.